The T cell receptor (beta chain) described here comes from a study of T cells after yellow fever vaccination. Regarding the study as a whole: Abundant contaminating clonotypes from the bulk population could appear in FACS-sorted repertoires. There was a small share of clonotypes that showed up in both the CD4 and CD8 compartments. Among primary-vaccination clones, most reappeared after the booster, at about 95% for CD4 and about 90% for CD8.

J was trimmed by 4 bases and V by 4 bases; bases with no gene match: 9. The CDR3 loop spans 16 amino acids. Germline loops: CDR1 SGHTA, CDR2 FQGTGA. This clonotype occurred many times. The antigen is undetermined. Researchers made TCR cDNA using 5'RACE template switching, and this step added a universal primer site and UMIs. One entry per CDR3 protein, called by TCRdb with MiXCR from the 5' RACE reads. The sample contains 78,000 or so distinct CDR3 sequences, under 9.5% of which appear only once. This rearrangement joins TRBV7-3 to TRBJ2-1, with TRBD2 matching 8 bases. The TCR sequence derives from a man aged 18 to 35 who received the YFV17D yellow fever vaccine. Source: CD8+ T cells sorted from PBMCs, taken around 10 days after the first yellow fever vaccination. CDR3: CASSSWGASGYNEQFF. The CDR3, as DNA: TGTGCCAGCAGCTCGTGGGGGGCTAGCGGGTACAATGAGCAGTTCTTC.